This TCR beta chain was identified in a study of human T cells and chemical hapten exposure. As for the study in general: TCR yield per sample varied, mainly due to pooled library volumes.

Time point in this sample: patch test 3, about 24 weeks after DPC sensitization. This sample's treatment: therapeutic diphenylcyclopropenone sensitization with weekly scalp DPC. This clonotype appeared many times. This CDR3 has 16 residues. The junction had 6 bases not matched to a gene; V was cut back by 0 bases and J by 3 bases. TCRdb re-called the RACE reads through MiXCR, storing one row per CDR3 protein. The sample gives 95,000 to 150,000 distinct CDR3 sequences, 10% to 12% of which show up once; around 2.4% is in the top ten. This clonotype was sampled from a woman aged 45-59 years with alopecia areata. Some clones in this sample may be carry-over from other donors' samples. J is TRBJ2-3 and V is TRBV12-3 or TRBV12-4; 7 nucleotides line up with TRBD2. Sequencing used whole blood, obtained in connection with sensitization to the hapten diphenylcyclopropenone (DPC). The CDR3 DNA follows: TGTGCCAGCAGTTTAGCGCGGGGCGGGGGAACAGATACGCAGTATTTT. This encodes CASSLARGGGTDTQYF.